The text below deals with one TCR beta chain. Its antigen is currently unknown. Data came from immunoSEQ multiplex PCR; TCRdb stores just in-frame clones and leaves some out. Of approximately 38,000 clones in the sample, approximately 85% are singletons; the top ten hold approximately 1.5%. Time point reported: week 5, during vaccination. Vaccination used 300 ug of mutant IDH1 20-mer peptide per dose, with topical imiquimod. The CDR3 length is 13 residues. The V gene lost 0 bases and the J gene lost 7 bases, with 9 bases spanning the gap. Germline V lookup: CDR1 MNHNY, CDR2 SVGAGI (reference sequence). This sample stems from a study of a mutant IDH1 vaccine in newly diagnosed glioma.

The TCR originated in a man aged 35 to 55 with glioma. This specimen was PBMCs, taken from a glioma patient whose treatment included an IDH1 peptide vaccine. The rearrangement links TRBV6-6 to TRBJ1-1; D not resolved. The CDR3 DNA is TGTGCCAGCAGTTACTCGACGGGCGTTGAAGCTTTCTTT. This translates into CASSYSTGVEAFF.